Listed below are T cell receptor beta chains from one sample, sequenced in a study of blood T cell repertoires in COVID-19. This table comes from immunoSEQ multiplex PCR, and its TCRdb copy is limited to in-frame clones, with some not included. This sample has around 220,000 clones, with 70% to 85% found just once. Sample: peripheral blood. These receptors were obtained from a woman of 80 years or more with COVID-19, enrolled during active disease. Each CDR3 is given with its conserved first and last residue. A D gene is named only where the DNA matches it firmly. Not every row has a clone size; where given, it reads once, few, many or a size class.

>TRBJ1-2|-|TRBV28|-
CASSLGGADGYTF
TGTGCCAGCTCCCTAGGGGGGGCGGATGGCTACACCTTC
>TRBJ2-1|-|TRBV19|-
CASSLRAAYNEQFF
TGTGCCAGTAGTTTGCGGGCGGCGTACAATGAGCAGTTCTTC
>TRBJ1-1|TRBD1|TRBV9|-
CASSTGQGGTEAFF
TGTGCCAGCAGCACTGGACAGGGAGGCACTGAAGCTTTCTTT
>TRBJ2-1|-|TRBV18|-
CASSPPGASYNEQFF
TGTGCCAGCTCACCACCGGGGGCCTCGTACAATGAGCAGTTCTTC
>TRBJ2-7|TRBD2|TRBV5-1|-
CASSRGTSGRKPSYEQYF
TGCGCCAGCAGTCGGGGGACTAGCGGGCGTAAACCCTCCTACGAGCAGTACTTC
>TRBJ1-5|-|TRBV2|-
CASGRQLSNQPQHF
TGTGCCAGCGGTCGACAGCTTAGCAATCAGCCCCAGCATTTT
>TRBJ2-7|-|TRBV9|-
CASSVDRGAREQYF
TGTGCCAGCAGCGTAGACCGGGGGGCGCGGGAGCAGTACTTC
>TRBJ2-1|-|TRBV1|-
CTSSAGEFVRDEQFF
TGCACCAGCAGCGCTGGGGAATTCGTGAGGGATGAGCAGTTCTTC
>TRBJ2-1|-|TRBV7-9|-
CASSASGERGGEQFF
TGTGCCAGCAGCGCCTCCGGGGAACGGGGTGGTGAGCAGTTCTTC
>TRBJ2-2|-|TRBV24-1|-
CATSDSGGADTGELFF
TGTGCCACCAGTGATTCAGGAGGGGCGGACACCGGGGAGCTGTTTTTT
>TRBJ1-1|TRBD1|TRBV5-6|-
CASSGTGGINTEAFF
TGTGCCAGCAGCGGGACAGGGGGCATTAACACTGAAGCTTTCTTT
>TRBJ1-2|-|TRBV5-4|-
CASSWPRGINYGYTF
TGTGCCAGCAGCTGGCCGCGGGGGATAAACTATGGCTACACCTTC
>TRBJ2-1|TRBD2|TRBV5-1|-
CASSFRTSEYNEQFF
TGCGCCAGCAGCTTCAGGACTAGCGAGTACAATGAGCAGTTCTTC
>TRBJ1-1|-|TRBV15|-
CATSRGGWGTEAFF
TGTGCCACCAGCAGAGGAGGGTGGGGCACTGAAGCTTTCTTT
>TRBJ2-1|-|TRBV10-2|-
CASSRDSPEQFF
TGCGCCAGCAGCCGGGACTCCCCCGAGCAGTTCTTC
>TRBJ1-2|-|TRBV6-6|-
CASSPDSNYGYTF
TGTGCCAGCAGCCCAGATTCTAACTATGGCTACACCTTC
>TRBJ1-2|-|TRBV5-1|-
CASSLGQTYINYGYTF
TGCGCCAGCAGCTTGGGGCAGACTTATATTAACTATGGCTACACCTTC
>TRBJ1-1|-|TRBV5-1|-
CASSRRLEGGTEAFF
TGCGCCAGCAGCCGAAGACTGGAGGGAGGCACTGAAGCTTTCTTT
>TRBJ2-3|TRBD2|TRBV7-9|-
CASSVGTSDTQYF
TGTGCCAGCAGCGTTGGGACTAGCGACACGCAGTATTTT
>TRBJ1-1|-|TRBV29-1|-
CSVESWATTEAFF
TGCAGCGTTGAAAGTTGGGCAACGACTGAAGCTTTCTTT
>TRBJ2-1|TRBD1|TRBV10-1|-
CASGSGQGTEQFF
TGCGCCAGCGGATCGGGACAGGGGACTGAGCAGTTCTTC
>TRBJ2-7|TRBD1|TRBV19|-
CASSIYGTGSDEQYF
TGTGCCAGTAGTATTTATGGGACAGGGTCCGACGAGCAGTACTTC
>TRBJ1-3|-|TRBV7-3|-
CASSRLGGSGNTIYF
TGTGCCAGCAGCAGACTCGGAGGCTCTGGAAACACCATATATTTT
>TRBJ2-1|TRBD2|TRBV7-7|-
CASSPVAGGGGYNEQFF
TGTGCTAGCAGCCCAGTGGCTGGGGGGGGAGGCTACAATGAGCAGTTCTTC
>TRBJ1-1|-|TRBV4-2|-
CASSQSYRANTEAFF
TGTGCCAGCAGCCAGTCATACAGGGCGAACACTGAAGCTTTCTTT
>TRBJ2-2|-|TRBV6-6|-
CASSRGGGNTGELFF
TGTGCCAGCAGTCGTGGGGGAGGGAACACCGGGGAGCTGTTTTTT
>TRBJ2-7|TRBD1|TRBV5-1|-
CASSLKDRGVEQYF
TGCGCCAGCAGCTTGAAGGACAGGGGGGTCGAGCAGTACTTC
>TRBJ2-7|-|TRBV9|-
CASSPRAGEQYF
TGTGCCAGCAGCCCCCGAGCGGGCGAGCAGTACTTC
>TRBJ1-5|TRBD1|TRBV6-4|-
CASSPDRVYDQPQHF
TGTGCCAGCAGTCCCGACAGGGTCTATGATCAGCCCCAGCATTTT
>TRBJ1-1|-|TRBV6-6|-
CASSYSQEEAFF
TGTGCCAGCAGTTACTCTCAGGAAGAAGCTTTCTTT
>TRBJ2-7|-|TRBV5-1|few
CASSIDGAYEQYF
TGCGCCAGCAGCATCGACGGAGCCTACGAGCAGTACTTC
>TRBJ2-3|-|TRBV6-2/TRBV6-3|-
CASSPTSDTQYF
TGTGCCAGCAGCCCAACTAGCGATACGCAGTATTTT
>TRBJ1-5|-|TRBV3-1/TRBV3-2|few
CASSLRQANQPQHF
TGTGCCAGCAGCCTAAGACAGGCTAATCAGCCCCAGCATTTT
>TRBJ1-2|-|TRBV9|-
CASSVDGFKGYTF
TGTGCCAGCAGCGTAGACGGGTTTAAAGGCTACACCTTC
>TRBJ2-5|TRBD2|TRBV5-1|-
CASSSPTAGIQETQYF
TGCGCCAGCAGCTCACCGACAGCGGGAATCCAAGAGACCCAGTACTTC
>TRBJ1-3|TRBD1|TRBV2|few
CATRDRGNGNTIYF
TGTGCCACCCGGGACAGGGGGAATGGAAACACCATATATTTT
>TRBJ2-1|TRBD2|TRBV19|-
CASSIGGSGSHNEQFF
TGTGCCAGTAGTATAGGGGGTAGCGGGAGCCACAATGAGCAGTTCTTC
>TRBJ1-2|-|TRBV19|-
CASSSRRREGYTF
TGTGCCAGTAGTAGTAGGAGAAGAGAAGGCTACACCTTC
>TRBJ2-2|TRBD1|TRBV10-1|-
CASSESIRPGTGGHGELFF
TGCGCCAGCAGTGAGTCGATTAGGCCTGGGACAGGGGGGCACGGGGAGCTGTTTTTT
>TRBJ2-3|-|TRBV7-6|once
CASSSISRQSDTQYF
TGTGCCAGCAGCTCCATATCTCGACAGTCAGATACGCAGTATTTT
>TRBJ2-1|-|TRBV2|-
CASSEAGKGNEQFF
TGTGCCAGCAGTGAGGCGGGGAAGGGGAATGAGCAGTTCTTC
>TRBJ2-2|-|TRBV4-1|-
CASSPGQKTLTGELFF
TGCGCCAGCAGCCCCGGACAGAAAACCCTAACCGGGGAGCTGTTTTTT
>TRBJ1-6|TRBD1|TRBV5-5|-
CASSTREGQGGNSPLHF
TGTGCCAGCAGCACTAGGGAGGGACAGGGGGGAAATTCACCCCTCCACTTT
>TRBJ2-5|TRBD2|TRBV6-5|-
CASKGSGGPWETQYF
TGTGCCAGCAAGGGGTCGGGGGGACCTTGGGAGACCCAGTACTTC
>TRBJ1-3|-|TRBV29-1|-
CSVAPQGPGSGNTIYF
TGCAGCGTTGCCCCACAGGGACCGGGCTCTGGAAACACCATATATTTT
>TRBJ2-7|TRBD2|TRBV7-2|-
CASSRLAGEQYF
TGTGCCAGCAGCAGACTAGCGGGCGAGCAGTACTTC
>TRBJ2-3|TRBD1|TRBV11-2|-
CASSFPLRGSTDTQYF
TGTGCCAGCAGCTTTCCCCTCAGGGGGAGCACAGATACGCAGTATTTT
>TRBJ2-2|-|TRBV24-1|-
CATSDGAGSNTGELFF
TGTGCCACCAGTGATGGGGCAGGGTCGAACACCGGGGAGCTGTTTTTT
>TRBJ2-7|-|TRBV5-1|-
CASSFQGYEQYF
TGCGCCAGCAGCTTTCAGGGCTACGAGCAGTACTTC
>TRBJ2-6|TRBD2|TRBV4-1|-
CASSQDRGAGVSGANVLTF
TGCGCCAGCAGCCAAGATCGGGGAGCGGGGGTCTCTGGGGCCAACGTCCTGACTTTC
>TRBJ2-7|-|TRBV4-2|-
CASRGQSKVGSSYEQYF
TGTGCCAGCAGAGGACAGTCAAAAGTGGGGAGCTCCTACGAGCAGTACTTC
>TRBJ1-1|TRBD1|TRBV29-1|-
CSVAGGGTEAFF
TGCAGCGTTGCAGGGGGCGGGACTGAAGCTTTCTTT
>TRBJ1-2|-|TRBV4-2|-
CASSQAGGEGRGYTF
TGTGCCAGCAGCCAAGCAGGAGGTGAAGGTAGAGGCTACACCTTC
>TRBJ1-4|-|TRBV3-1/TRBV3-2|-
CASGGEKLFF
TGTGCCAGCGGAGGCGAAAAACTGTTTTTT
>TRBJ1-4|TRBD1|TRBV5-1|-
CASSRDSNEKLFF
TGCGCCAGCAGCAGGGACAGTAATGAAAAACTGTTTTTT